These 27 T cell receptor beta chains came from one sample sequenced in a study of shared clonotypes between healthy human individuals. Naive CD8 populations comprised CD45RO-negative cells positively selected for CCR7, excluding terminally differentiated effector memory CD45RA+ cells. The method was immunoSEQ multiplex PCR; TCRdb's version includes in-frame clones alone and lacks a portion of them. The sample has about 2 million clones, 85% to 95% seen once. Sequenced: naive CD8+ T cells sorted from blood. The source is a man aged 18-30 years in good health.

This clone occurred once. This sequence joins TRBV7-8 and TRBJ2-7; a possible D gene is TRBD2 (6 bases). Germline values: CDR1 SGHVS, CDR2 FQNEAQ. The length of the CDR3 is 15 residues. Trimming removed 5 bases from V and 4 bases from J, with 18 bases in between. The CDR3 protein is CASSANSGTVYEQYF. CDR3 DNA: TGTGCCAGCAGCGCCAATTCCGGGACTGTGTACGAGCAGTACTTC.

The chain uses TRBV15 and TRBJ2-7; D is perhaps TRBD2 (5 bases). The CDR3 consists of 15 residues. V was pared by 1 base and J by 3 bases, with 13 bases between. Germline V gene lookup returns CDR1 LNHNV and CDR2 YYDKDF (reference sequence). The CDR3 loop is CATSRVYEGLYEQYF. Here the CDR3 DNA reads TGTGCCACCAGCAGAGTATACGAGGGCCTCTACGAGCAGTACTTC.

The CDR3 nucleotides read TGTGCCAGCAGCTTAGTAGGGGGGGCTCTGGCTGAGCAGTTCTTC. This translates into CASSLVGGALAEQFF. The chain joins TRBV7-9 to TRBJ2-1, with D perhaps TRBD2 (7 bases). Trimming shortened V by 1 base and J by 9 bases, and 16 bases separated the two germline ends. CDR1 and CDR2 from the germline V gene are SEHNR and FQNEAQ (reference sequence). The CDR3 loop spans 15 amino acids.

The chain combines TRBV6-5 with TRBJ2-5; perhaps TRBD1 as D (6 bases). Germline-derived CDR1 and CDR2 are MNHEY and SVGAGI. The CDR3 extends over 15 amino acids. V was shortened by 2 bases and J by 1 base, with 11 bases between the two germline ends. The CDR3 here is CASSYGMTGQETQYF. The CDR3 region has the DNA TGTGCCAGCAGTTACGGCATGACAGGCCAAGAGACCCAGTACTTC.

This clone was observed a single time. In DNA form, the CDR3 reads TGTGCCAGCAGCCAGGCTCGGGGACAGGGGAAGGGCGAGCAGTACTTC. Translating gives CASSQARGQGKGEQYF. The rearrangement joins TRBV7-9 to TRBJ2-7; 10 bases align to TRBD1. This CDR3 comprises 16 residues. Trimming removed 5 bases from V and 6 bases from J; junction bases left unmatched: 13. Looked up from germline, CDR1 is SEHNR and CDR2 is FQNEAQ (reference sequence).

The chain couples TRBV6-1 to TRBJ2-2; 8 bases fit TRBD1. The CDR3 covers 15 residues. V was pared by 1 base and J by 7 bases, with 5 bases of the junction left unmatched. Germline V gene sequence: CDR1 MNHNS, CDR2 SASEGT. CDR3 sequence (DNA): TGTGCCAGCAGTGAAGGGACAGGGATCTACGGGGAGCTGTTTTTT. Protein sequence: CASSEGTGIYGELFF.

Notes on this clone: Other DNA sequences from this sample encode an identical CDR3 as well. V and J are TRBV7-9 and TRBJ2-1, with 11 positions matching TRBD2. The CDR3 covers 15 residues. The junction had 4 bases not matched to a gene; V was cut back by 2 bases and J by 7 bases. Per the germline V gene, CDR1 is SEHNR and CDR2 is FQNEAQ (reference sequence). The CDR3 sequence is CASSLRLAGGNEQFF. The CDR3 DNA reads TGTGCCAGCAGCTTAAGGTTAGCGGGAGGGAATGAGCAGTTCTTC.

The rearrangement links TRBV15 to TRBJ1-4; D may be TRBD1 (6 bases). The V end was cut by 4 bases, the J end by 6 bases, with 21 bases between. The CDR3 is 17 amino acids. Germline-derived CDR1 and CDR2 are LNHNV and YYDKDF (reference sequence). CDR3 protein: CATSTALLQTGDEKLFF. The CDR3 DNA follows: TGTGCCACCAGCACGGCCCTTTTGCAGACAGGAGATGAAAAACTGTTTTTT. Supplemented by reference TRBV15 and TRBJ1-4, the full variable domain reads DAMVIQNPRYQVTQFGKPVTLSCSQTLNHNVMYWYQQKSSQAPKLLFHYYDKDFNNEADTPDNFQSRRPNTSFCFLDIRSPGLGDTAMYLCATSTALLQTGDEKLFFGSGTQLSVL.

The gene calls are TRBV6-1 and TRBJ1-5; D remains unclear. Germline V lookup: CDR1 MNHNS, CDR2 SASEGT. The CDR3 spans 13 residues. Trimming removed 8 bases from V and 2 bases from J, with 10 bases in between. The CDR3 loop reads CASDGFGNQPQHF. CDR3 nucleotide sequence: TGTGCCAGCGATGGATTTGGCAATCAGCCCCAGCATTTT.

V and J are TRBV5-6 and TRBJ2-5; TRBD1 matches 7 bases. CDR3 length: 15 residues. Germline values: CDR1 SGHDT, CDR2 YYEEEE. V shed 3 bases, J shed 3 bases, and the junction held 8 bases outside the gene matches. Here the CDR3 DNA reads TGTGCCAGCAGCTACGGGACAGTCGAGGAAGAGACCCAGTACTTC. As protein: CASSYGTVEEETQYF.

This chain connects TRBV6-1 to TRBJ2-1, with TRBD1 identical over 8 bases. The V gene's germline CDR1 is MNHNS and CDR2 SASEGT. The ends lost 7 bases at V and 4 bases at J; junction bases unmatched: 9. This CDR3 has 15 amino acids. The CDR3: CASKQGAGRYNEQFF. CDR3 DNA sequence: TGTGCCAGCAAGCAGGGGGCGGGAAGGTACAATGAGCAGTTCTTC.

V usage is TRBV16 and J usage is TRBJ2-7, with 8 bases identical to TRBD1. V shed 0 bases, J shed 7 bases, and the junction held 8 bases outside the gene matches. This CDR3 has 15 amino acids. The germline gives CDR1 KGHSY, CDR2 FQNENV. As DNA, the CDR3 is TGTGCCAGCAGCCAATCCGGGACAGGCCCTGGGGAGCAGTACTTC. It translates to CASSQSGTGPGEQYF.

Only one count was recorded for this clone. J is TRBJ2-5 and V is TRBV7-9; D ambiguous. This CDR3 comprises 15 residues. The V end lost 3 bases, the J end lost 4 bases, and 15 bases lay between the germline ends. Germline CDR1 reads SEHNR; CDR2 reads FQNEAQ (reference sequence). CDR3 residues: CASSFPGPTPETQYF. CDR3 DNA: TGTGCCAGCAGCTTCCCTGGTCCGACGCCAGAGACCCAGTACTTC.

This chain uses TRBV27 with TRBJ2-1; a weak D match, TRBD2 (6 bases). Germline V lookup: CDR1 MNHEY, CDR2 SMNVEV (reference sequence). Trimming cost V 8 bases and J 2 bases, with 25 bases left between them. This CDR3 is built from 18 residues. CDR3 residues: CASGSLEGHLGPYNEQFF. The CDR3 bases are TGTGCCAGCGGGTCCCTGGAGGGCCACCTGGGGCCCTACAATGAGCAGTTCTTC.

J is TRBJ2-7 and V is TRBV5-4; 8 positions agree with TRBD2. CDR1 and CDR2 (germline): SGHNT, YYREEE (reference sequence). Trimming removed 4 bases from V and 4 bases from J; junction bases left unmatched: 10. This CDR3 is 15 amino acids long. CDR3 sequence reads: CASSRPGLEDYEQYF. The CDR3 bases are TGTGCCAGCAGCCGTCCGGGACTAGAGGATTACGAGCAGTACTTC.

The V and J genes are TRBV30 and TRBJ1-2; 7 nucleotides line up with TRBD1. V gave up 3 bases and J gave up 4 bases; unmatched junction bases: 5. The CDR3 covers 13 residues. The germline V gene has CDR1 GTSNPN and CDR2 SVGIG (reference sequence). CDR3 amino acids: CAWRGRDSYGYTF. The CDR3 nucleotides are TGTGCCTGGAGGGGTCGGGACAGCTATGGCTACACCTTC.

Concerning this clone itself: This CDR3 is also generated by other DNA sequences in the sample. The chain uses TRBV30 and TRBJ2-3, with 10 bases that match TRBD2. CDR1 and CDR2 from the germline V gene are GTSNPN and SVGIG (reference sequence). CDR3 length equals 13 residues. Trimming took 7 bases from V and 2 from J; bases not matched to a gene: 3. For the CDR3, the DNA is TGTGCCTTTAGCGGGGGGAACACAGATACGCAGTATTTT. Its translation is CAFSGGNTDTQYF.

In this sample, this clone turned up once. The same CDR3 also results from other DNA sequences found in this sample. The chain joins TRBV7-3 to TRBJ2-7; D is unclear. The CDR3 is 13 amino acids. CDR1 is SGHTA and CDR2 is FQGTGA in the germline V gene. V lost 2 bases and J lost 1, with 6 bases in between. The CDR3 region is CASSLAGSYEQYF. CDR3 in DNA: TGTGCCAGCAGCTTAGCCGGTTCCTACGAGCAGTACTTC. Full variable domain (outside the CDR3, taken from reference TRBV7-3 and TRBJ2-7): GAGVSQTPSNKVTEKGKYVELRCDPISGHTALYWYRQSLGQGPEFLIYFQGTGAADDSGLPNDRFFAVRPEGSVSTLKIQRTERGDSAVYLCASSLAGSYEQYFGPGTRLTVT.

The V gene is TRBV27, the J gene TRBJ2-3, with TRBD1 as a possible D gene (5 bases). The germline V and J ends were trimmed by 8 bases and 0 bases, with 15 bases remaining between them. The germline CDR1 and CDR2 sequences are MNHEY and SMNVEV (reference sequence). The CDR3 spans 15 residues. CDR3 sequence: CASLVTRGSTDTQYF. CDR3 nucleotides: TGTGCCAGCCTCGTAACAAGGGGAAGCACAGATACGCAGTATTTT.

The chain combines TRBV4-3 with TRBJ1-4, with TRBD1 as a possible D gene (6 bases). V was shortened by 0 bases and J by 3 bases, with 14 bases between the two germline ends. Germline V gene data show CDR1 as LGHNA and CDR2 as YSLEER. This CDR3 region has 17 residues. The CDR3 region is CASSQERGASANEKLFF. Here the CDR3 DNA reads TGCGCCAGCAGCCAAGAAAGGGGGGCGAGTGCTAATGAAAAACTGTTTTTT.

The V and J genes are TRBV5-1 and TRBJ2-5; D is perhaps TRBD2 (5 bases). The CDR3 has 12 amino acids. Trimming left V 1 base short and J 9 bases short, with 10 bases between. Germline V gene data show CDR1 as SGHRS and CDR2 as YFSETQ. The CDR3 sequence is CASSLTPGAQYF. The CDR3 DNA reads TGCGCCAGCAGCTTGACTCCCGGGGCCCAGTACTTC.

V is TRBV2 and J is TRBJ2-7; D remains unclear. V dropped 2 bases and J dropped 3 bases, with 8 bases sitting between them. CDR3 length: 13 residues. The germline gives CDR1 SNHLY, CDR2 FYNNEI. The CDR3 nucleotides read TGTGCCAGCAGTGAAAGGCCGAACTACGAGCAGTACTTC. Translated, it gives CASSERPNYEQYF.

Notes on this clone: The same CDR3 also results from other DNA sequences found in this sample. The CDR3 region is CASSLVRDTDTQYF. The CDR3 coding sequence is TGTGCCAGCAGCTTAGTGAGGGATACAGATACGCAGTATTTT. This chain joins TRBV7-9 and TRBJ2-3, with D possibly being TRBD2 (5 bases). The CDR3 totals 14 residues. V was trimmed by 1 base and J by 3 bases, leaving 8 bases between them. Germline assignment: CDR1 SEHNR and CDR2 FQNEAQ (reference sequence).

The chain recombines TRBV9 with TRBJ2-1, with 7 bases identical to TRBD2. Germline assignment: CDR1 SGDLS and CDR2 YYNGEE. The CDR3 length is 15 residues. J lost 7 bases, V lost 0 bases, and 7 bases had no gene match. CDR3 DNA sequence: TGTGCCAGCAGCGTAGGTGGCGGGAGCTCAAATGAGCAGTTCTTC. Its translation: CASSVGGGSSNEQFF.

This chain connects TRBV27 to TRBJ2-6; TRBD2 aligns across 12 bases. V lost 5 bases to trimming and J lost 2 bases; unmatched junction nucleotides: 4. Germline V gene sequence: CDR1 MNHEY, CDR2 SMNVEV (reference sequence). The CDR3 length is 17 residues. The CDR3 DNA reads as TGTGCCAGCAGTCAGCTAGCGGGAGGGCCTGGGGCCAACGTCCTGACTTTC. Translating gives CASSQLAGGPGANVLTF.

The chain employs TRBV5-6 and TRBJ2-6; D remains ambiguous. The V and J ends lost 0 bases and 5 bases respectively, with 0 bases between them. Germline V gene sequence: CDR1 SGHDT, CDR2 YYEEEE. This CDR3 region has 12 residues. CDR3 in DNA: TGTGCCAGCAGCTTGGGGGCCAACGTCCTGACTTTC. Translation: CASSLGANVLTF.

The chain joins TRBV25-1 to TRBJ2-1; D remains unclear. Trimming stripped 5 bases from V and 4 bases from J, with 12 bases between. CDR1 and CDR2 (germline): MGHDK, SYGVNS. The CDR3 spans 14 residues. Here the CDR3 DNA reads TGTGCCAGCAGTTTGGCAGGAACGTACAATGAGCAGTTCTTC. This gives the protein CASSLAGTYNEQFF.